Following are 14 T cell receptor beta chains from one sample sequenced in a study of blood T cells in healthy people across ages. Alongside a J-beta primer mix, a sample-barcoded 5' primer served in a second PCR lasting roughly 6 to 12 cycles. Each CDR3 protein gets one entry after TCRdb re-called the 5' RACE reads with MiXCR. Among about 930,000 distinct CDR3 sequences listed, approximately 32% were seen once. This sample also belongs to another study, concerning T cells of mothers and their children.

Sequencing was carried out using blood. These receptors were taken from a woman aged 35 to 49 in good health.

V usage is TRBV29-1 and J usage is TRBJ2-3, with TRBD2 as a possible D gene (6 bases). This CDR3 spans 15 amino acids. Trimming removed 7 bases from V and 4 bases from J, with 21 bases in between. Germline V gene data show CDR1 as SQVTM and CDR2 as ANQGSEA. This chain's CDR3 is CSARGGAWSADTQYF. CDR3 sequence (DNA): TGCAGCGCCCGGGGAGGAGCCTGGAGCGCAGATACGCAGTATTTT.

This clonotype has a handful of counts. The chain recombines TRBV6-1 with TRBJ2-7; 13 bases align to TRBD2. The CDR3 spans 17 residues. From germline, CDR1 is MNHNS and CDR2 SASEGT. The V gene end was trimmed by 7 bases and the J gene end by 0 bases; junction bases not matched to a gene: 9. The CDR3 sequence is CASTKGWTSGGSYEQYF. As DNA, the CDR3 is TGTGCCAGCACCAAAGGGTGGACTAGCGGGGGCTCCTACGAGCAGTACTTC.

The chain links TRBV29-1 to TRBJ2-5; 9 nucleotides line up with TRBD2. J gave up 5 bases and V 4 bases, and 8 bases lay outside the gene matches. The CDR3 covers 14 residues. Germline V CDR1 and CDR2: SQVTM, ANQGSEA. CDR3 protein: CSVGGSGRSETQYF. The CDR3 coding sequence is TGCAGCGTTGGTGGGAGCGGGAGGTCGGAGACCCAGTACTTC. The complete variable domain, with remaining parts taken from reference TRBV29-1 and TRBJ2-5, reads SAVISQKPSRDICQRGTSLTIQCQVDSQVTMMFWYRQQPGQSLTLIATANQGSEATYESGFVIDKFPISRPNLTFSTLTVSNMSPEDSSIYLCSVGGSGRSETQYFGPGTRLLVL.

This clonotype was counted between two and nine times. The V call is TRBV28, the J call TRBJ2-3, with TRBD2 matching over 7 bases. Germline CDR1 MDHEN, CDR2 SYDVKM. The trim removed 5 bases at V and 3 bases at J, leaving 17 bases unmatched. The CDR3 runs to 18 residues. The CDR3 reads CASSQTLGGDRVTDTQYF. The CDR3 bases are TGTGCCAGCAGTCAAACCCTTGGGGGGGATAGAGTAACAGATACGCAGTATTTT. Complete variable domain (other parts from reference TRBV28 and TRBJ2-3): DVKVTQSSRYLVKRTGEKVFLECVQDMDHENMFWYRQDPGLGLRLIYFSYDVKMKEKGDIPEGYSVSREKKERFSLILESASTNQTSMYLCASSQTLGGDRVTDTQYFGPGTRLTVL.

This clonotype was observed a few times. The chain uses TRBV27 and TRBJ1-1; D ambiguous. The germline V and J ends were trimmed by 6 bases and 1 base, with 18 bases remaining between them. Looked up from germline, CDR1 is MNHEY and CDR2 is SMNVEV (reference sequence). The CDR3 length is 16 residues. CDR3 residues: CASRPPSRAGNTEAFF. CDR3 sequence (DNA): TGTGCCAGCAGACCTCCCTCACGGGCGGGGAACACTGAAGCTTTCTTT.

This clonotype was detected a few times. This chain uses TRBV7-9 with TRBJ1-1; D ambiguous. Per the germline V gene, CDR1 is SEHNR and CDR2 is FQNEAQ (reference sequence). The CDR3 consists of 15 residues. Deletions cut 1 base from V and 4 bases from J, with 13 bases between. The CDR3 DNA reads TGTGCCAGCAGCTTAGTGCGGCAGGCAGCCACTGAAGCTTTCTTT. This translates into CASSLVRQAATEAFF.

CDR3 sequence reads: CASSDPGTSVVVSSYNEQFF. The CDR3 nucleotides read TGTGCCAGCAGCGATCCCGGGACTAGCGTAGTAGTTAGCTCCTACAATGAGCAGTTCTTC. The chain links TRBV7-9 to TRBJ2-1; the match to TRBD2 covers 10 bases. Trimming at V came to 5 bases and at J to 0 bases, leaving 16 bases not matched to a gene. The CDR3 runs to 20 residues. Germline V gene sequence: CDR1 SEHNR, CDR2 FQNEAQ (reference sequence).

The rearrangement joins TRBV5-1 to TRBJ2-1, with D unresolved. V gave up 2 bases and J gave up 0 bases, with 12 bases separating them. The length of the CDR3 is 16 residues. The germline gives CDR1 SGHRS, CDR2 YFSETQ. CDR3 region: CASSFGLGSSYNEQFF. The CDR3 DNA is TGCGCCAGCAGCTTTGGCCTAGGGTCCTCCTACAATGAGCAGTTCTTC.

This chain uses TRBV7-9 with TRBJ1-1; no clear D gene. Trimming left V 7 bases short and J 1 base short, with 7 bases between. The CDR3 runs 12 residues. Per germline, CDR1 SEHNR and CDR2 FQNEAQ (reference sequence). The CDR3 sequence: CASTSANTEAFF. In DNA form, the CDR3 reads TGTGCCAGCACCTCAGCGAACACTGAAGCTTTCTTT.

This clonotype was seen ten or more times. The CDR3 sequence is CASSLVAGEDTQYF. The CDR3, as DNA: TGCGCCAGCAGCTTGGTAGCGGGGGAAGATACGCAGTATTTT. The V call is TRBV5-1, the J call TRBJ2-3, with TRBD2 matching 9 bases. CDR3 size: 14 residues. Trimming at V came to 0 bases and at J to 5 bases, leaving 1 base not matched to a gene. Germline CDR1 and CDR2: SGHRS and YFSETQ.

The chain's CDR3 is CASSLIKGYNEQFF. Here the CDR3 DNA reads TGTGCCAGCAGTTTAATTAAGGGTTACAATGAGCAGTTCTTC. The V call is TRBV28, the J call TRBJ2-1, with unresolved D. This CDR3 spans 14 amino acids. Germline CDR1 MDHEN, CDR2 SYDVKM. Trimming cost V 2 bases and J 4 bases, with 9 bases left between them.

This clonotype was seen ten or more times. J is TRBJ2-5 and V is TRBV10-3, with 10 bases that match TRBD2. This CDR3 is built from 17 residues. CDR1 and CDR2 (germline): ENHRY, SYGVKD. V lost 5 bases and J lost 4; bases outside the gene matches: 13. The CDR3 nucleotides are TGTGCCATCAGTTCAAGCGGGGGGGCGAACCGTGGAGAGACCCAGTACTTC. Translated, it gives CAISSSGGANRGETQYF.

This clonotype appeared a few times. The chain is built from TRBV18 and TRBJ1-4; the D gene is possibly TRBD1 (5 bases). Germline V gene lookup returns CDR1 KGHSH and CDR2 LQKENI. This CDR3 has 16 residues. Deletions cut 4 bases from V and 8 bases from J, with 20 bases between. The CDR3 protein is CASSQRDPVIGEKLFF. CDR3 DNA: TGTGCCAGCTCACAACGGGACCCAGTTATTGGGGAAAAACTGTTTTTT.

As regards this clonotype: A read error is possible here, since a much larger clone lies one base away. The V gene is TRBV28, the J gene TRBJ1-2; 8 bases match TRBD1. CDR3 length: 15 amino acids. Germline-derived CDR1 and CDR2 are MDHEN and SYDVKM. CDR3 sequence: CASGYTQGANCGYTF. In nucleotides, the CDR3 is TGTGCCAGCGGATACACCCAGGGGGCTAACTGTGGCTACACCTTC.